A selection of T cell receptor beta chains follows, all from one sample in a study of blood T cell repertoires in COVID-19. Repertoires were generated with immunoSEQ multiplex PCR, while TCRdb's copy carries only in-frame clones and drops some. The sample has over 150,000 clones, about 86% seen once. Sequencing was done on a sample of peripheral blood. The receptors were sampled from a woman aged 18 to 35 who had recovered from COVID-19. CDR3s leave out the opening cysteine and the closing phenylalanine or tryptophan.

CDR3 length: 15
J gene: TRBJ2-2
V gene: TRBV7-2
CDR3 protein: ASSLMLRQGDTGELF

CDR3 length: 11
J gene: TRBJ1-1
V gene: TRBV6-5
CDR3 protein: ASRRTGVAEAF

CDR3 length: 15
J gene: TRBJ1-2
V gene: TRBV15
CDR3 protein: ATSRDKRQGETSGYT

CDR3 length: 12
J gene: TRBJ2-4
V gene: TRBV19
CDR3 protein: ASSMGGAKNIQY

CDR3 length: 10
J gene: TRBJ1-1
V gene: TRBV18
CDR3 protein: ASSPDRVEAF

CDR3 length: 15
J gene: TRBJ2-1
V gene: TRBV23-1
CDR3 protein: ASSQRTIAGGDNEQF

CDR3 length: 13
J gene: TRBJ2-1
V gene: TRBV7-9
CDR3 protein: ASTSGTVSYNEQF

CDR3 length: 13
J gene: TRBJ1-2
V gene: TRBV5-6
CDR3 protein: ASSLRDSLNYGYT

CDR3 length: 11
J gene: TRBJ1-2
V gene: TRBV11-2
CDR3 protein: ASSLVQGNGYT

CDR3 length: 12
J gene: TRBJ1-1
V gene: TRBV4-3
CDR3 protein: ASSQGWGDTEAF

CDR3 length: 15
J gene: TRBJ2-2
V gene: TRBV5-1
CDR3 protein: ASGPGNAGGPTGELF

CDR3 length: 10
J gene: TRBJ2-1
V gene: TRBV5-4
CDR3 protein: ASSSADNEQF

CDR3 length: 14
J gene: TRBJ2-1
V gene: TRBV24-1
CDR3 protein: ATSDSSGRLYNEQF

CDR3 length: 12
J gene: TRBJ2-3
V gene: TRBV7-9
CDR3 protein: ASSESGGADTQY

CDR3 length: 14
J gene: TRBJ2-7
V gene: TRBV11-2
CDR3 protein: ASSLATGTLSYEQY

CDR3 length: 11
J gene: TRBJ2-2
V gene: TRBV15
CDR3 protein: ATSSRVNGELF

CDR3 length: 15
J gene: TRBJ2-1
V gene: TRBV5-4
CDR3 protein: ASSPIRTSGTYNEQF

CDR3 length: 14
J gene: TRBJ2-3
V gene: TRBV11-3
CDR3 protein: ASSFSSGSPTDTQY

CDR3 length: 10
J gene: TRBJ2-1
V gene: TRBV18
CDR3 protein: ASSPPSAQEF

CDR3 length: 15
J gene: TRBJ1-5
V gene: TRBV19
CDR3 protein: ASSQDRGRYSNQPQH